This paragraph covers one T cell receptor (beta chain) sequence. Its antigen is unidentified. The sample belongs to a study of cytomegalovirus exposure and HLA in healthy donors. Study conclusions and caveats: Among the CMV-associated chains, a few were confirmed in vitro as specific for CMV antigens.

The protocol was immunoSEQ multiplex PCR, while the TCRdb copy is restricted to in-frame clones and leaves out a portion. The sample carries about 70,000 clones, nearly 95% recorded once. CDR1 and CDR2 (germline): SGHRS, YFSETQ. The CDR3 is made up of 13 amino acids. The ends lost 5 bases at V and 8 bases at J; junction bases unmatched: 4. The sample comprised PBMCs. V is TRBV5-1 and J is TRBJ2-1; 10 nucleotides align to TRBD2. The source of this sequence is a man aged 18 to 30 in good health and CMV-seropositive. The CDR3 spells CASRLGTSDEQFF. In DNA form, the CDR3 reads TGCGCCAGCAGGCTAGGGACTAGCGATGAGCAGTTCTTC. Filled out from reference TRBV5-1 and TRBJ2-1, the complete variable domain reads KAGVTQTPRYLIKTRGQQVTLSCSPISGHRSVSWYQQTPGQGLQFLFEYFSETQRNKGNFPGRFSGRQFSNSRSEMNVSTLELGDSALYLCASRLGTSDEQFFGPGTRLTVL.